The 10 T cell receptor beta chains given below trace back to one sample, sequenced in a study of identical twins. TCRdb fed the 5' RACE reads into MiXCR, producing one record per CDR3 protein. The table shows fewer than 800,000 distinct CDR3 sequences, with roughly 6.6% occurring only once. The same sample was also used in a study of yellow fever vaccine responses in identical twins.

Sequenced: PBMCs. The receptors originated from a woman under 30 in good health.

This clonotype has more than one count but fewer than ten. The chain has TRBV12-3 or TRBV12-4 and TRBJ2-2; 8 bases are a match to TRBD2. J gave up 4 bases and V 7 bases, and 11 bases lay outside the gene matches. This CDR3 has 16 residues. CDR3: CASTTGGRVPTGELFF. Here the CDR3 DNA reads TGTGCCAGCACCACGGGGGGGCGGGTACCCACCGGGGAGCTGTTTTTT.

This clonotype was counted ten times or more. V usage is TRBV12-3 or TRBV12-4 and J usage is TRBJ2-1; 16 bases fit TRBD2. The J segment lost 0 bases and the V segment lost 6 bases, leaving 11 bases of the junction unmatched. The CDR3 loop spans 20 amino acids. In DNA, the CDR3 is TGTGCCAGCAGCCCCACCCCCGGGACTAGCGGGAGGGGCTCCTACAATGAGCAGTTCTTC. Protein product: CASSPTPGTSGRGSYNEQFF.

J is TRBJ2-7 and V is TRBV29-1; TRBD2 matches at 9 bases. The CDR3 runs 13 residues. V gave up 3 bases and J gave up 4 bases; unmatched junction bases: 4. CDR1 is SQVTM, CDR2 ANQGSEA, per germline. CDR3 sequence: CSVDGSGRYEQYF. CDR3 DNA sequence: TGCAGCGTTGACGGTAGCGGGAGATACGAGCAGTACTTC.

This clonotype was counted at least ten times. The chain recombines TRBV12-3 or TRBV12-4 with TRBJ2-3; TRBD2 aligns across 10 bases. The CDR3 sequence is 17 residues long. V was pared by 1 base and J by 2 bases, with 6 bases of the junction left unmatched. The CDR3 sequence: CASSLGTSGRATDTQYF. As DNA, the CDR3 is TGTGCCAGCAGTTTAGGGACCAGCGGGAGGGCCACAGATACGCAGTATTTT.

This sequence joins TRBV27 and TRBJ2-3, with TRBD1 matching over 9 bases. This CDR3 comprises 14 residues. The J segment lost 7 bases and the V segment lost 2 bases, leaving 4 bases of the junction unmatched. CDR1 is MNHEY and CDR2 is SMNVEV in the germline V gene (reference sequence). Here the CDR3 reads CASSLPGQGYTQYF. CDR3 nucleotides: TGTGCCAGCAGTTTACCGGGACAGGGATATACGCAGTATTTT.

This clonotype has more than one count but fewer than ten. The J gene is TRBJ1-6, the V gene TRBV3-1; D is perhaps TRBD1 (5 bases). The V gene's germline CDR1 is LGHDT and CDR2 YNNKEL (reference sequence). The length of the CDR3 is 16 residues. V shed 1 base and J shed 6 bases, with 13 bases lying between them. CDR3 nucleotide sequence: TGTGCCAGCAGCCAAGCCTCAAACGGGGCTAATTCACCCCTCCACTTT. It is translated as CASSQASNGANSPLHF.

The V call is TRBV7-2, the J call TRBJ2-3, with D possibly TRBD2 on 7 matching bases. Trimming removed 5 bases at V and 0 bases at J, with 12 bases between. The CDR3 extends over 15 amino acids. Germline assignment: CDR1 SGHTA and CDR2 FQGNSA. The DNA for the CDR3 is TGTGCCAGCAGCACCGGGGGGCGGAGCACAGATACGCAGTATTTT. Translated: CASSTGGRSTDTQYF.

In its sample, this clonotype was seen a few times. The CDR3 bases are TGTGCCAGCAGCAGCAACCGGAGGGACAGCCTCTACGAGCAGTACTTC. This sequence encodes CASSSNRRDSLYEQYF. This chain uses TRBV7-9 with TRBJ2-7; perhaps TRBD1 as D (7 bases). The germline CDR1 and CDR2 sequences are SEHNR and FQNEAQ (reference sequence). Trimming took off 5 bases at V and 3 bases at J, with 20 bases between the two ends. This CDR3 is built from 16 residues.

This clonotype has a handful of counts. This chain links TRBV5-1 with TRBJ2-1, with 7 positions matching TRBD1. Germline loops: CDR1 SGHRS, CDR2 YFSETQ. This CDR3 has 15 amino acids. V was pared by 4 bases and J by 0 bases, with 4 bases of the junction left unmatched. CDR3: CASSMGQSSYNEQFF. Written as DNA, the CDR3 is TGCGCCAGCAGCATGGGACAGAGCTCCTACAATGAGCAGTTCTTC.

The chain carries TRBV5-1 and TRBJ2-7; D unresolved. V was shortened by 3 bases and J by 0 bases, with 10 bases between the two germline ends. Per germline, CDR1 SGHRS and CDR2 YFSETQ. CDR3 length equals 14 residues. CDR3 DNA sequence: TGCGCCAGCAGCTCGACCGACGCCTCCTACGAGCAGTACTTC. Protein sequence: CASSSTDASYEQYF.